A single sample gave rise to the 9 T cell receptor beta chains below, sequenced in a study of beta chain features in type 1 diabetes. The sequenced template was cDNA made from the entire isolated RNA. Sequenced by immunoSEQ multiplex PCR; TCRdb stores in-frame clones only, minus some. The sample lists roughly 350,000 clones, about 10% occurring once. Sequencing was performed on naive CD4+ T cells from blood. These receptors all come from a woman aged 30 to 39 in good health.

CDR3 amino acids: CASSPKTGVETEAFF. The CDR3 nucleotides read TGTGCCAGCTCACCCAAAACAGGGGTGGAGACTGAAGCTTTCTTT. The V and J genes are TRBV18 and TRBJ1-1; the match to TRBD1 covers 7 bases. The V gene's germline CDR1 is KGHSH and CDR2 LQKENI. This CDR3 has 15 amino acids. Germline trimming cut 3 bases from V and 5 bases from J; bases unmatched to any gene: 9. The entire variable domain, with the rest obtained from reference TRBV18 and TRBJ1-1, is as follows: NAGVMQNPRHLVRRRGQEARLRCSPMKGHSHVYWYRQLPEEGLKFMVYLQKENIIDESGMPKERFSAEFPKEGPSILRIQQVVRGDSAAYFCASSPKTGVETEAFFGQGTRLTVV.

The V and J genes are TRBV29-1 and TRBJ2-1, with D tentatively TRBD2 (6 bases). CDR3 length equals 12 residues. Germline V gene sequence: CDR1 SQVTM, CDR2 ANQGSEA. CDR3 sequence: CRGGSSYNEQFF. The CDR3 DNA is TGCAGGGGAGGTAGCTCCTACAATGAGCAGTTCTTC.

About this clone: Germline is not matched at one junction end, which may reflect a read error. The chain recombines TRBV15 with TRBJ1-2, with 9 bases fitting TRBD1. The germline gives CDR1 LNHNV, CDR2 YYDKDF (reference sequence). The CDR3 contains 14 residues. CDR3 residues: CATSRDQGTGTLAF. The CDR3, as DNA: TGTGCCACCAGCAGAGATCAAGGGACAGGGACCTTGGCCTTC.

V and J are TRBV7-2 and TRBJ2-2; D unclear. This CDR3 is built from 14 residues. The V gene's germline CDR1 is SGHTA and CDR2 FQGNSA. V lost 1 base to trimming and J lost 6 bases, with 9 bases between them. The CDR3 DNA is TGTGCCAGCAGCTTAGTGGCGGTGGCCGGGGAGCTGTTTTTT. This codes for CASSLVAVAGELFF.

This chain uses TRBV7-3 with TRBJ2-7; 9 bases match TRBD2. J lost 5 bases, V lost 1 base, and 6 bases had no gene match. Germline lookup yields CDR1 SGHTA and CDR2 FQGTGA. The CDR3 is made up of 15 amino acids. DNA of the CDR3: TGTGCCAGCAGCTTAAAGGCGGGAGGGCCCCACGAGCAGTACTTC. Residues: CASSLKAGGPHEQYF.

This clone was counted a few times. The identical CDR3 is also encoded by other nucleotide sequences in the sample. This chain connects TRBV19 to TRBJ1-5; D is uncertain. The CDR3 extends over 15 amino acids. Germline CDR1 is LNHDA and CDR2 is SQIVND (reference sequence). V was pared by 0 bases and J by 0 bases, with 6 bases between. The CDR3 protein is CASSIDRSSNQPQHF. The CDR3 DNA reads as TGTGCCAGTAGTATAGATCGTAGTAGCAATCAGCCCCAGCATTTT.

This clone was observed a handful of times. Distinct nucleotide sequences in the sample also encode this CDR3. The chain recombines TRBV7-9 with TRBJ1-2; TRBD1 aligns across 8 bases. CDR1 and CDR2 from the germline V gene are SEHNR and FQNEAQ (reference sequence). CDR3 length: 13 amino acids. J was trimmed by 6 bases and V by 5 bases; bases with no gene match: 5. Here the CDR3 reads CASSRQGTDGYTF. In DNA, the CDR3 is TGTGCCAGCAGCAGACAGGGGACGGATGGCTACACCTTC.

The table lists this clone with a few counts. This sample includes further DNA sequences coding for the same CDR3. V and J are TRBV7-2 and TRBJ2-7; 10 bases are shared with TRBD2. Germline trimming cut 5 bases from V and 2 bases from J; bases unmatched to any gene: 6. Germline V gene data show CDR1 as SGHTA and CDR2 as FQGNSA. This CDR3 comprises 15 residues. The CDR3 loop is CASSPRTSGPYEQYF. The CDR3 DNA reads TGTGCCAGCAGCCCTAGGACTAGCGGCCCCTACGAGCAGTACTTC.

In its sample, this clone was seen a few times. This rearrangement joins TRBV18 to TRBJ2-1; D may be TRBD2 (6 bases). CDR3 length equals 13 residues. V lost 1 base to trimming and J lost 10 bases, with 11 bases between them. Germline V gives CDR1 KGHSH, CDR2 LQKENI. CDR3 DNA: TGTGCCAGCTCACCACTCGGGGGAAGCGAGCAGTTCTTC. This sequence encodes CASSPLGGSEQFF.